These 2 T cell receptor beta chains were sequenced from one sample in a study of PD-1 blockade in classical Hodgkin lymphoma. TCRdb's copy holds only in-frame clones and misses some; the assay was immunoSEQ multiplex PCR. The sample includes about 13,000 clones, 80% to 95% of them seen just once. With no exception, relapse followed autologous stem cell transplantation in all patients, and brentuximab vedotin exposure varied. Source: peripheral blood mononuclear cells (PBMCs), taken at baseline. The receptors shown here come from a human donor with classical Hodgkin lymphoma.

This clone was seen a single time. The CDR3 DNA reads as TGTGCCAGCAGCTTTACTAGCGGGGTTAGTTACGAGCAGTACTTC. This gives the protein CASSFTSGVSYEQYF. The rearrangement joins TRBV11-2 to TRBJ2-7; 10 bases line up with TRBD2. The junction had 6 bases not matched to a gene; V was cut back by 3 bases and J by 4 bases. The CDR3 runs to 15 residues. Germline-derived CDR1 and CDR2 are SGHAT and FQNNGV.

This chain connects TRBV5-8 to TRBJ1-6; weak D call: TRBD1 (5 bases). This CDR3 region has 15 residues. V was cut by 4 bases and J by 5 bases, with 13 bases left in between. Germline V CDR1 and CDR2: SGHTS, YDEGEE. The DNA of the CDR3 is TGTGCCAGCAGCCGGGACCACAATGATAATTCACCCCTCCACTTT. Its protein product is CASSRDHNDNSPLHF.